This is a list of T cell receptor beta chains from one sample in a study of technical replicates of blood from several donors. Profiling relied on immunoSEQ multiplex PCR, and the TCRdb table lists in-frame clones only, not all of them. Among some 83,000 clones, around nine tenths were seen once, and the ten largest hold 0.25%. Sequences were obtained from T cells isolated from PBMCs. Receptors originate from a human donor in good health. Both conserved end residues are part of each CDR3. Fields, in order: J gene, clone size, V gene, D gene, CDR3 protein, CDR3 DNA. D genes are given only for firm matches. Only part of the rows carry a size: once, few, many, or a class if the clone is expanded.

j_call: TRBJ2-5
clone_size: -
v_call: TRBV11-2
d_call: -
cdr3_aa: CASRRSVTQYF
cdr3_nt: TGTGCCAGCAGACGTAGCGTGACCCAGTACTTC

j_call: TRBJ2-7
clone_size: -
v_call: TRBV12-5
d_call: TRBD1
cdr3_aa: CASGLAIQGAGEQYF
cdr3_nt: TGTGCTAGTGGTTTGGCTATACAGGGGGCAGGTGAGCAGTACTTC

j_call: TRBJ2-7
clone_size: -
v_call: TRBV18
d_call: -
cdr3_aa: CASSPQGFGYEQYF
cdr3_nt: TGTGCCAGCTCACCACAGGGGTTTGGTTACGAGCAGTACTTC

j_call: TRBJ2-7
clone_size: -
v_call: TRBV5-4
d_call: -
cdr3_aa: CASSLDRDEQYF
cdr3_nt: TGTGCCAGCAGCTTGGACAGGGACGAGCAGTACTTC

j_call: TRBJ2-2
clone_size: once
v_call: TRBV5-1
d_call: TRBD2
cdr3_aa: CASSGGVNTGELFF
cdr3_nt: TGCGCCAGCAGCGGGGGGGTCAACACCGGGGAGCTGTTTTTT

j_call: TRBJ2-7
clone_size: -
v_call: TRBV6-5
d_call: TRBD2
cdr3_aa: CASRPHSGRAYEQYF
cdr3_nt: TGTGCCAGCAGGCCTCATAGCGGGAGGGCCTACGAGCAGTACTTC

j_call: TRBJ1-3
clone_size: -
v_call: TRBV29-1
d_call: TRBD1
cdr3_aa: CSVRGQGSGNTIYF
cdr3_nt: TGCAGCGTGAGGGGACAGGGCTCTGGAAACACCATATATTTT

j_call: TRBJ2-1
clone_size: -
v_call: TRBV2
d_call: TRBD2
cdr3_aa: CASIAGENEQFF
cdr3_nt: TGTGCCAGCATCGCGGGGGAAAATGAGCAGTTCTTC

j_call: TRBJ1-5
clone_size: -
v_call: TRBV9
d_call: -
cdr3_aa: CASSPDDSFNQPQHF
cdr3_nt: TGTGCCAGCAGCCCAGATGACAGTTTCAATCAGCCCCAGCATTTT

j_call: TRBJ2-3
clone_size: -
v_call: TRBV6-5
d_call: -
cdr3_aa: CASSYGAITDTQYF
cdr3_nt: TGTGCCAGCAGTTATGGAGCGATCACAGATACGCAGTATTTT

j_call: TRBJ1-1
clone_size: -
v_call: TRBV6-5
d_call: -
cdr3_aa: CASKGVLNTEAFF
cdr3_nt: TGTGCCAGCAAAGGGGTGCTGAACACTGAAGCTTTCTTT